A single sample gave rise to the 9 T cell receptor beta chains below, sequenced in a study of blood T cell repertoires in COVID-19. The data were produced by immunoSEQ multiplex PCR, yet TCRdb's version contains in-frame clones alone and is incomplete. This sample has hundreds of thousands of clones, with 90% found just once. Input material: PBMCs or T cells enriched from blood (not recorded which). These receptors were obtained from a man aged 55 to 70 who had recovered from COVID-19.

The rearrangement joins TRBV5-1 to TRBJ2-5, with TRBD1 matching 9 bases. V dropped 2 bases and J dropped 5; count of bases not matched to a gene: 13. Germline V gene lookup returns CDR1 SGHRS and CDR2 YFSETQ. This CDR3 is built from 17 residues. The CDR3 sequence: CASSFTGGVDSGETQYF. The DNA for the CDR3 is TGCGCCAGCAGCTTTACAGGGGGCGTTGATTCAGGGGAGACCCAGTACTTC.

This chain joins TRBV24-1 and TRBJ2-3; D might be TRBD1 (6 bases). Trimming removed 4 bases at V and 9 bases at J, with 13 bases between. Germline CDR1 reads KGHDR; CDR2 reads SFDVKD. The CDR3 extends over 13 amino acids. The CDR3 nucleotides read TGTGCCACCAGTGACGCTACAGGGCGAACGCAGTATTTT. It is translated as CATSDATGRTQYF.

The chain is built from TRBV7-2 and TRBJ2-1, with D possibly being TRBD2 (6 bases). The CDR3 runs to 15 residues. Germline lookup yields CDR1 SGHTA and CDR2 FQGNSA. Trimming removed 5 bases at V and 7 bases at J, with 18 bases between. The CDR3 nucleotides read TGTGCCAGCAGCAAAGTCGGGACTTCAGAAAATGAGCAGTTCTTC. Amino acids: CASSKVGTSENEQFF.

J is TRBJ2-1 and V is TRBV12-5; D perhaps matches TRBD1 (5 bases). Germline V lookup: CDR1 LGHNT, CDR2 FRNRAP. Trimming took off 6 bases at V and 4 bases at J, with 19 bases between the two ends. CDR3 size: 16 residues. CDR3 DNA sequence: TGTGCTAGTGGGTCAGGGCAGCCGGGCCTATACAATGAGCAGTTCTTC. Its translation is CASGSGQPGLYNEQFF.

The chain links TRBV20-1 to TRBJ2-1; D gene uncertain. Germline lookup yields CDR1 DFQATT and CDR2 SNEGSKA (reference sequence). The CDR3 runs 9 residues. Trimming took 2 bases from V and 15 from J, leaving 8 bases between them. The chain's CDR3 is CSARNLRFF. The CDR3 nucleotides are TGCAGTGCTAGAAATCTGCGGTTCTTC.

Here the CDR3 reads CASRPGTVGGYTF. The CDR3 coding sequence is TGTGCCAGCAGACCGGGGACAGTGGGCGGCTACACCTTC. V and J are TRBV5-6 and TRBJ1-2; TRBD1 agrees at 7 bases. This CDR3 comprises 13 residues. Unmatched junction bases numbered 9, after V lost 5 bases and J lost 8 bases. Per germline, CDR1 SGHDT and CDR2 YYEEEE.

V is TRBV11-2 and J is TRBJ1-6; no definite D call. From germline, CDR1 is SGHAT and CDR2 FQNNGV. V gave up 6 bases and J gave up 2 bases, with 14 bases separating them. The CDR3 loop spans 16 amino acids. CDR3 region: CASREGGLPYNSPLHF. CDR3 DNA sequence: TGTGCCAGCAGAGAGGGAGGGCTCCCCTATAATTCACCCCTCCACTTT.

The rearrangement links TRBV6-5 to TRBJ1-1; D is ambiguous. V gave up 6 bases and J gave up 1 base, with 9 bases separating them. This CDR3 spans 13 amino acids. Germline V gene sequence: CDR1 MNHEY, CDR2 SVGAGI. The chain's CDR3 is CASRKTANTEAFF. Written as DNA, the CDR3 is TGTGCCAGCAGAAAAACAGCGAACACTGAAGCTTTCTTT.

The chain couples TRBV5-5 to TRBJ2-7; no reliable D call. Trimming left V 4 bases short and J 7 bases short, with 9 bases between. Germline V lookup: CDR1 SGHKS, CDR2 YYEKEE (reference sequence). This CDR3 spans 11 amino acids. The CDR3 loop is CASSLSVEQYF. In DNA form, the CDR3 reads TGTGCCAGCAGCCTAAGCGTTGAGCAGTACTTC.